This T cell receptor (beta chain) derives from a study of blood T cell repertoires in COVID-19. To note about this clone: This could be a read error, since a much larger clone is one nucleotide away.

This CDR3 contains 15 residues. CDR1 and CDR2 from the germline V gene are SGHDT and YYEEEE. With V trimmed by 4 bases and J by 6 bases, 2 bases remained unmatched. Per the authors' pipeline: Estimation of nucleated cell counts was performed using reference gene primer amplification. Clones were sequenced by immunoSEQ multiplex PCR, and TCRdb holds only the in-frame ones, with some missing. That table gives V, J and clone size, and the DNA gave D and trimming. The sample has some 300,000 clones, roughly 91% seen once. The receptor was isolated from a woman aged 25 to 39 who had recovered from COVID-19. This rearrangement joins TRBV5-6 to TRBJ2-1, with TRBD2 identical over 15 bases. Sequencing was done on a sample of PBMCs or T cells enriched from blood (not recorded which). The CDR3 sequence: CASSEGLAGGNEQFF. The CDR3 bases are TGTGCCAGCAGCGAGGGACTAGCGGGAGGCAATGAGCAGTTCTTC.